Following are 30 T cell receptor beta chains from one sample sequenced in a study of blood T cell repertoires in COVID-19. TCRdb keeps only in-frame clones here, not all; method: immunoSEQ multiplex PCR. In the table there are about 38,000 clones, almost 90% of which are singletons. The sequenced material came from peripheral blood. Receptors originate from a man in his fifties or sixties with active or convalescent COVID-19.

The chain employs TRBV18 and TRBJ2-6; TRBD1 matches at 7 bases. Germline V gives CDR1 KGHSH, CDR2 LQKENI. The CDR3 has 17 residues. Trimming removed 6 bases from V and 3 bases from J; junction bases left unmatched: 11. The CDR3 coding sequence is TGTGCCAGCTCTAATAGAACGACAGGGATTGGGGCCAACGTCCTGACTTTC. The encoded protein is CASSNRTTGIGANVLTF.

The chain is built from TRBV7-9 and TRBJ2-5; 13 bases agree with TRBD2. CDR1 SEHNR and CDR2 FQNEAQ come from the germline V gene (reference sequence). The CDR3 has 16 amino acids. J gave up 2 bases and V 7 bases, and 7 bases lay outside the gene matches. For the CDR3, the DNA is TGTGCCAGCAAGACCGGGACTAGCGGGGAACAAGAGACCCAGTACTTC. Its protein product is CASKTGTSGEQETQYF. Full variable domain (rest looked up from reference TRBV7-9 and TRBJ2-5): DTGVSQNPRHKITKRGQNVTFRCDPISEHNRLYWYRQTLGQGPEFLTYFQNEAQLEKSRLLSDRFSAERPKGSFSTLEIQRTEQGDSAMYLCASKTGTSGEQETQYFGPGTRLLVL.

The genes are TRBV28 and TRBJ1-5, with a possible D match to TRBD1 (6 bases). Germline-derived CDR1 and CDR2 are MDHEN and SYDVKM. The CDR3 sequence is 16 residues long. The V end lost 5 bases, the J end lost 0 bases, and 14 bases lay between the germline ends. The CDR3 DNA is TGTGCCAGCAGTCCCCGATGGACAGATAGCAATCAGCCCCAGCATTTT. Amino acid sequence: CASSPRWTDSNQPQHF.

This clone was seen a single time. The V call is TRBV19, the J call TRBJ2-1; tentative D call: TRBD1 (6 bases). The CDR3 sequence is 18 residues long. V was clipped by 5 bases and J by 4 bases, with 24 bases between them. The germline gives CDR1 LNHDA, CDR2 SQIVND (reference sequence). The CDR3 protein is CASSRFTGSSLTYNEQFF. The CDR3 DNA reads as TGTGCCAGTAGTCGCTTCACAGGGAGCTCATTGACGTACAATGAGCAGTTCTTC.

The chain is built from TRBV6-5 and TRBJ2-7; maybe TRBD2 (5 bases). The CDR3 runs to 15 residues. The ends were cut back, 6 bases at V and 7 bases at J, with 22 bases in the middle. CDR1 is MNHEY and CDR2 is SVGAGI in the germline V gene. The CDR3 DNA follows: TGTGCCAGCAGCCAATCGGAGGCAGCCATGGGAGAGCAGTACTTC. Protein product: CASSQSEAAMGEQYF.

The chain uses TRBV28 and TRBJ2-7, with TRBD2 matching over 7 bases. In germline, CDR1 is MDHEN, CDR2 SYDVKM. The length of the CDR3 is 13 residues. After removal of 2 bases from V and 6 bases from J, the junction contained 4 bases not matched to a gene. The CDR3 bases are TGTGCCAGCAGTTTACGACTAGCCGCCGAGCAGTACTTC. It specifies CASSLRLAAEQYF.

The gene calls are TRBV2 and TRBJ2-6; tentative D call: TRBD2 (6 bases). Trimming stripped 6 bases from V and 3 bases from J, with 12 bases between. The CDR3 has 15 residues. Germline CDR1 and CDR2: SNHLY and FYNNEI. CDR3: CASRGQGLGANVLTF. The CDR3 DNA sequence: TGTGCCAGCAGGGGTCAGGGACTTGGGGCCAACGTCCTGACTTTC.

There are a few counts of this clone. The chain couples TRBV5-1 to TRBJ2-7; D is ambiguous. Germline CDR1 SGHRS, CDR2 YFSETQ. This CDR3 comprises 15 residues. Trimming cost V 4 bases and J 3 bases, with 17 bases left between them. This chain's CDR3 is CASSPDITLVYEQYF. CDR3 DNA sequence: TGCGCCAGCAGCCCAGACATTACGTTGGTCTACGAGCAGTACTTC.

The V call is TRBV29-1, the J call TRBJ2-1; D uncertain. The ends were cut back, 6 bases at V and 2 bases at J, with 14 bases in the middle. Germline loops: CDR1 SQVTM, CDR2 ANQGSEA. The CDR3 extends over 14 amino acids. CDR3 in amino acids: CSVRVRSTYNEQFF. The CDR3 DNA sequence: TGCAGCGTCCGCGTGAGGAGCACCTACAATGAGCAGTTCTTC.

This chain uses TRBV5-1 with TRBJ2-3; TRBD1 matches 8 bases. After removal of 2 bases from V and 2 bases from J, the junction contained 7 bases not matched to a gene. CDR3 size: 16 residues. Germline CDR1 is SGHRS and CDR2 is YFSETQ. CDR3 in DNA: TGCGCCAGCAGCTTTCGTGGACAGGGAAACACAGATACGCAGTATTTT. Translation: CASSFRGQGNTDTQYF.

The chain is built from TRBV3-1 (or the pseudogene TRBV3-2) and TRBJ2-1; D is possibly TRBD1 (5 bases). The V end was cut by 0 bases, the J end by 0 bases, with 9 bases between. CDR3 size: 16 residues. Germline V gene lookup returns CDR1 LGHDT and CDR2 YNNKEL (reference sequence). In DNA, the CDR3 is TGTGCCAGCAGCCAAGATGGGGCGATCTCCTACAATGAGCAGTTCTTC. Its protein product is CASSQDGAISYNEQFF.

The V gene is TRBV13, the J gene TRBJ2-2; 10 bases map to TRBD2. Germline V gives CDR1 PRHDT, CDR2 FYEKMQ (reference sequence). There are 16 residues in the CDR3. The ends lost 5 bases at V and 5 bases at J; junction bases unmatched: 8. The CDR3 spells CASSPRAGGHTGELFF. In DNA form, the CDR3 reads TGTGCCAGCAGCCCGCGAGCGGGAGGGCATACCGGGGAGCTGTTTTTT.

Only one count was recorded for this clone. This CDR3 is CASSQEASGGTGELFF. CDR3 nucleotides: TGTGCCAGCTCACAAGAGGCTAGCGGAGGGACCGGGGAGCTGTTTTTT. The gene calls are TRBV18 and TRBJ2-2, with 7 bases aligning to TRBD2. V lost 4 bases, J lost 5 bases, and 10 bases stayed unmatched. The CDR3 contains 16 residues. Germline-derived CDR1 and CDR2 are KGHSH and LQKENI. Full variable domain (missing parts from reference TRBV18 and TRBJ2-2): NAGVMQNPRHLVRRRGQEARLRCSPMKGHSHVYWYRQLPEEGLKFMVYLQKENIIDESGMPKERFSAEFPKEGPSILRIQQVVRGDSAAYFCASSQEASGGTGELFFGEGSRLTVL.

This clone was detected only once. V gene TRBV7-2 combines with J gene TRBJ2-7, with TRBD2 identical over 11 bases. J gave up 7 bases and V 5 bases, and 13 bases lay outside the gene matches. Germline values: CDR1 SGHTA, CDR2 FQGNSA. The CDR3 totals 16 residues. In DNA, the CDR3 is TGTGCCAGCAGCCTTATGCGGCTAGCGGGAGGAGGTGAGCAGTACTTC. Translating gives CASSLMRLAGGGEQYF. Filled out from reference TRBV7-2 and TRBJ2-7, the complete variable domain reads GAGVSQSPSNKVTEKGKDVELRCDPISGHTALYWYRQSLGQGLEFLIYFQGNSAPDKSGLPSDRFSAERTGGSVSTLTIQRTQQEDSAVYLCASSLMRLAGGGEQYFGPGTRLTVT.

This chain connects TRBV7-6 to TRBJ1-5; TRBD1 matches 10 bases. Looked up from germline, CDR1 is SGHVS and CDR2 is FNYEAQ. The CDR3 has 17 amino acids. V lost 5 bases to trimming and J lost 1 base; unmatched junction nucleotides: 8. The CDR3 DNA reads TGTGCCAGCAGCCCCGGGACAGGGGCCTTCAGCAATCAGCCCCAGCATTTT. Encoded protein: CASSPGTGAFSNQPQHF.

The chain couples TRBV5-5 to TRBJ2-5; 10 bases align to TRBD2. The J segment lost 5 bases and the V segment lost 0 bases, leaving 10 bases of the junction unmatched. This CDR3 has 17 residues. Germline V gene lookup returns CDR1 SGHKS and CDR2 YYEKEE (reference sequence). In nucleotides, the CDR3 is TGTGCCAGCAGCTTGGTCCCCAGCGGGAGGGTTAGGGAGACCCAGTACTTC. Its protein product is CASSLVPSGRVRETQYF.

J is TRBJ1-2 and V is TRBV29-1; 7 nucleotides align to TRBD1. The V gene's germline CDR1 is SQVTM and CDR2 ANQGSEA. Trimming removed 3 bases from V and 1 base from J; junction bases left unmatched: 5. The CDR3 is 14 amino acids. The DNA of the CDR3 is TGCAGCGTTGATAGGGACAGCCTTAACTATGGCTACACCTTC. This sequence encodes CSVDRDSLNYGYTF.

The genes are TRBV5-1 and TRBJ2-6, with 7 bases lining up with TRBD2. CDR1 SGHRS and CDR2 YFSETQ come from the germline V gene. The length of the CDR3 is 16 residues. V dropped 7 bases and J dropped 0; count of bases not matched to a gene: 7. The DNA of the CDR3 is TGCGCCAGCGCCCAGGGAGGGCACTCTGGGGCCAACGTCCTGACTTTC. Its translation is CASAQGGHSGANVLTF. Filled out from reference TRBV5-1 and TRBJ2-6, the complete variable domain reads KAGVTQTPRYLIKTRGQQVTLSCSPISGHRSVSWYQQTPGQGLQFLFEYFSETQRNKGNFPGRFSGRQFSNSRSEMNVSTLELGDSALYLCASAQGGHSGANVLTFGAGSRLTVL.

The rearrangement uses TRBV5-1 and TRBJ2-3; 12 nucleotides align to TRBD2. Unmatched junction bases numbered 3, after V lost 7 bases and J lost 0 bases. The CDR3 totals 15 residues. The germline V gene has CDR1 SGHRS and CDR2 YFSETQ. CDR3 region: CASGLAGSSTDTQYF. The CDR3 DNA reads as TGCGCCAGCGGACTAGCGGGAAGTAGCACAGATACGCAGTATTTT.

This rearrangement joins TRBV28 to TRBJ2-1; 8 bases line up with TRBD2. Trimming removed 6 bases from V and 3 bases from J; junction bases left unmatched: 10. Germline CDR1 MDHEN, CDR2 SYDVKM. This CDR3 is 16 amino acids long. The CDR3 loop reads CASRGMVAGHYNEQFF. In DNA, the CDR3 is TGTGCCAGCAGGGGGATGGTAGCGGGACACTACAATGAGCAGTTCTTC.

Here the CDR3 reads CASSYNLGGYEQYF. CDR3 in DNA: TGTGCCAGCAGTTACAACCTGGGGGGCTACGAGCAGTACTTC. V is TRBV6-5 and J is TRBJ2-7; a possible D gene is TRBD2 (6 bases). With 2 bases removed from V and 3 bases from J, the gap between germline ends came to 11 bases. Germline V gene sequence: CDR1 MNHEY, CDR2 SVGAGI. CDR3 size: 14 residues.

This clone was seen a single time. The gene calls are TRBV7-8 and TRBJ2-3; the D gene is possibly TRBD1 (6 bases). CDR1 is SGHVS and CDR2 is FQNEAQ in the germline V gene. Trimming shortened V by 5 bases and J by 5 bases, and 29 bases separated the two germline ends. This CDR3 comprises 19 residues. Here the CDR3 DNA reads TGTGCCAGCAGCCCAAATAGGCTTGGGGGCCGCGCAATAAAAGATACGCAGTATTTT. Amino acids: CASSPNRLGGRAIKDTQYF.

The chain carries TRBV28 and TRBJ1-1; D call uncertain. The V end was cut by 6 bases, the J end by 2 bases, with 13 bases between. The CDR3 consists of 14 residues. Per the germline V gene, CDR1 is MDHEN and CDR2 is SYDVKM. CDR3 in DNA: TGTGCCAGCAGCCCACGAGGCAGAAACACTGAAGCTTTCTTT. Translated, it gives CASSPRGRNTEAFF.

The J gene is TRBJ2-3, the V gene TRBV3-1 (or the pseudogene TRBV3-2), with 14 nucleotides matching TRBD2. Germline values: CDR1 LGHDT, CDR2 YNNKEL (reference sequence). The CDR3 sequence is 17 residues long. V dropped 2 bases and J dropped 5; count of bases not matched to a gene: 6. CDR3 region: CASSQRPGLAGGDTQYF. DNA for the CDR3: TGTGCCAGCAGCCAAAGGCCTGGACTAGCGGGAGGAGATACGCAGTATTTT.

The chain combines TRBV30 with TRBJ2-3; D not resolved. The V gene's germline CDR1 is GTSNPN and CDR2 SVGIG (reference sequence). Deletions cut 2 bases from V and 0 bases from J, with 12 bases between. The CDR3 spans 15 residues. In DNA form, the CDR3 reads TGTGCCTGGAGTTCCCCCATGACTAGCACAGATACGCAGTATTTT. Protein product: CAWSSPMTSTDTQYF. Looking up the rest from reference TRBV30 and TRBJ2-3 gives the full variable domain: SQTIHQWPATLVQPVGSPLSLECTVEGTSNPNLYWYRQAAGRGLQLLFYSVGIGQISSEVPQNLSASRPQDRQFILSSKKLLLSDSGFYLCAWSSPMTSTDTQYFGPGTRLTVL.

This rearrangement joins TRBV9 to TRBJ1-5; a possible D gene is TRBD1 (6 bases). V lost 3 bases and J 7 bases, leaving 14 bases between the germline ends. Germline V lookup: CDR1 SGDLS, CDR2 YYNGEE. This CDR3 contains 14 residues. The CDR3 here is CASSEGRGRQPQHF. CDR3 DNA sequence: TGTGCCAGCAGCGAAGGGAGGGGGAGGCAGCCCCAGCATTTT.

This chain uses TRBV5-1 with TRBJ2-2, with 11 bases aligning to TRBD2. After removal of 4 bases from V and 4 bases from J, the junction contained 3 bases not matched to a gene. The CDR3 extends over 15 amino acids. Germline V lookup: CDR1 SGHRS, CDR2 YFSETQ. CDR3 bases: TGCGCCAGCAGCCCGACTAGCGGGGCCACCGGGGAGCTGTTTTTT. Amino acid sequence: CASSPTSGATGELFF.

The chain is built from TRBV7-9 and TRBJ2-7; D might be TRBD2 (7 bases). V was pared by 5 bases and J by 2 bases, with 19 bases between. The CDR3 is 16 amino acids. Germline CDR1 SEHNR, CDR2 FQNEAQ (reference sequence). The CDR3 DNA reads as TGTGCCAGCAGCCGTGGGGAGGGGGATGCTCCCTACGAGCAGTACTTC. Its translation is CASSRGEGDAPYEQYF.

The V gene is TRBV7-9, the J gene TRBJ2-3; no definite D call. The germline V gene encodes CDR1 SEHNR and CDR2 FQNEAQ (reference sequence). CDR3 size: 13 residues. V lost 8 bases and J 3 bases, leaving 12 bases between the germline ends. CDR3 sequence (DNA): TGTGCCAGCTCTAGGATAGGTACAGATACGCAGTATTTT. This sequence encodes CASSRIGTDTQYF.

The chain employs TRBV4-1 and TRBJ2-2; TRBD2 matches at 14 bases. The CDR3 is 16 amino acids. V lost 3 bases to trimming and J lost 7 bases; unmatched junction nucleotides: 4. Germline V lookup: CDR1 MGHRA, CDR2 YSYEKL. This CDR3 reads CASSQGLAGVIGELFF. The CDR3, as DNA: TGCGCCAGCAGCCAGGGACTAGCGGGAGTGATCGGGGAGCTGTTTTTT.